The 12 T cell receptor beta chains listed next were all sequenced from one sample in a study of shared clonotypes between healthy human individuals. The method was immunoSEQ multiplex PCR; TCRdb's version includes in-frame clones alone and lacks a portion of them. The sample has around 2,000,000 clones, about 95% seen once. It was CD45RO-negative cells, positively selected for CCR7, that made up naive CD8 cells, with terminally differentiated effector memory CD45RA+ cells excluded. Specimen: naive CD8+ T cells sorted from blood. Receptors were obtained from a man between 18 and 35 years old in good health.

Details on this clone: Different DNA sequences within this sample yield the same CDR3. The gene calls are TRBV29-1 and TRBJ1-3, with D unclear. V shed 1 base and J shed 0 bases, with 4 bases lying between them. Germline CDR1 and CDR2: SQVTM and ANQGSEA. The CDR3 is 13 residues long. CDR3 loop: CSVEGGSGNTIYF. The CDR3 DNA reads TGCAGCGTTGAAGGCGGCTCTGGAAACACCATATATTTT.

This clone was picked up one time. The CDR3 here is CASSRPQGAATETQYF. The DNA for the CDR3 is TGCGCCAGCAGCCGCCCACAGGGGGCGGCTACAGAGACCCAGTACTTC. The rearrangement joins TRBV4-1 to TRBJ2-5, with 9 nucleotides matching TRBD1. Losses at the gene ends were 4 bases for V and 4 bases for J; bases not matched to a gene: 10. The CDR3 covers 16 residues. Per germline, CDR1 MGHRA and CDR2 YSYEKL.

The chain links TRBV6-6 to TRBJ1-4; 7 nucleotides align to TRBD1. This CDR3 comprises 14 residues. Germline CDR1 and CDR2: MNHNY and SVGAGI (reference sequence). J was trimmed by 8 bases and V by 7 bases; bases with no gene match: 10. This chain's CDR3 is CASTLQGLGEKLFF. CDR3 nucleotide sequence: TGTGCCAGCACCTTACAGGGGCTAGGGGAAAAACTGTTTTTT.

As concerns this clone: Other DNA sequences in the sample encode the same CDR3. The rearrangement joins TRBV5-4 to TRBJ2-7; D may be TRBD1 (6 bases). V dropped 2 bases and J dropped 3 bases, with 9 bases sitting between them. The germline CDR1 and CDR2 sequences are SGHNT and YYREEE (reference sequence). The CDR3 spans 13 residues. The CDR3 sequence is CASSLGGFYEQYF. The DNA for the CDR3 is TGTGCCAGCAGCTTAGGGGGTTTCTACGAGCAGTACTTC.

This chain connects TRBV28 to TRBJ2-3, with D hard to call. CDR1 and CDR2 (germline): MDHEN, SYDVKM. CDR3 length: 14 residues. Trimming stripped 4 bases from V and 6 bases from J, with 14 bases between. The CDR3 coding sequence is TGTGCCAGCAGTTCCTTTGGTGAACGGGATACGCAGTATTTT. Translation gives CASSSFGERDTQYF.

V usage is TRBV7-9 and J usage is TRBJ1-2, with D possibly being TRBD1 (5 bases). This CDR3 spans 14 amino acids. Germline lookup yields CDR1 SEHNR and CDR2 FQNEAQ (reference sequence). The V gene lost 5 bases and the J gene lost 6 bases, with 16 bases spanning the gap. The CDR3 region has the DNA TGTGCCAGCAGCATTACGACAGCCCCCGATGGCTACACCTTC. The encoded protein is CASSITTAPDGYTF. Complete variable domain (other parts from reference TRBV7-9 and TRBJ1-2): DTGVSQNPRHKITKRGQNVTFRCDPISEHNRLYWYRQTLGQGPEFLTYFQNEAQLEKSRLLSDRFSAERPKGSFSTLEIQRTEQGDSAMYLCASSITTAPDGYTFGSGTRLTVV.

The gene calls are TRBV27 and TRBJ2-1; 7 nucleotides agree with TRBD1. After removal of 8 bases from V and 9 bases from J, the junction contained 7 bases not matched to a gene. Germline V lookup: CDR1 MNHEY, CDR2 SMNVEV (reference sequence). This CDR3 is 12 amino acids long. The CDR3 protein is CASLGTAGEQFF. The CDR3 coding sequence is TGTGCCAGCCTCGGGACAGCAGGTGAGCAGTTCTTC.

The rearrangement uses TRBV11-3 and TRBJ2-1; TRBD2 might be the D (6 bases). The CDR3 loop spans 13 amino acids. The V and J ends lost 0 bases and 12 bases respectively, with 12 bases between them. Germline V gene sequence: CDR1 SGHNT, CDR2 YENEEA. CDR3 coding DNA: TGTGCCAGCAGCTTAGACGGGGAGGCCCGGCAGTTCTTC. Its protein product is CASSLDGEARQFF.

This sequence joins TRBV27 and TRBJ1-5; D is ambiguous. In germline, CDR1 is MNHEY, CDR2 SMNVEV (reference sequence). The CDR3 spans 14 residues. V was clipped by 5 bases and J by 0 bases, with 8 bases between them. In DNA, the CDR3 is TGTGCCAGCAGTCCGATAGATAGCAATCAGCCCCAGCATTTT. Its protein is CASSPIDSNQPQHF.

The V and J genes are TRBV13 and TRBJ2-3; possibly TRBD2 for D (5 bases). Germline V gene lookup returns CDR1 PRHDT and CDR2 FYEKMQ (reference sequence). This CDR3 is built from 14 residues. Deletions cut 4 bases from V and 5 bases from J, with 13 bases between. The CDR3 bases are TGTGCCAGCAGCTCCCGGGGAGTTGGAGATACGCAGTATTTT. It specifies CASSSRGVGDTQYF.

Worth noting for this clone: Other nucleotide sequences in the sample specify the same CDR3. The genes are TRBV2 and TRBJ2-7, with D perhaps TRBD1 (6 bases). Per germline, CDR1 SNHLY and CDR2 FYNNEI. Trimming took off 4 bases at V and 1 base at J, with 8 bases between the two ends. This CDR3 contains 13 residues. DNA for the CDR3: TGTGCCAGCAGTGGAGGACAGTCCTACGAGCAGTACTTC. Translated: CASSGGQSYEQYF.

The chain is built from TRBV6-1 and TRBJ1-2; no firm D call. Trimming removed 1 base at V and 2 bases at J, with 14 bases between. The germline V gene has CDR1 MNHNS and CDR2 SASEGT. This CDR3 comprises 16 residues. CDR3 in DNA: TGTGCCAGCAGTGAAGAATTCACCGGGTTAAACTATGGCTACACCTTC. Protein product: CASSEEFTGLNYGYTF.